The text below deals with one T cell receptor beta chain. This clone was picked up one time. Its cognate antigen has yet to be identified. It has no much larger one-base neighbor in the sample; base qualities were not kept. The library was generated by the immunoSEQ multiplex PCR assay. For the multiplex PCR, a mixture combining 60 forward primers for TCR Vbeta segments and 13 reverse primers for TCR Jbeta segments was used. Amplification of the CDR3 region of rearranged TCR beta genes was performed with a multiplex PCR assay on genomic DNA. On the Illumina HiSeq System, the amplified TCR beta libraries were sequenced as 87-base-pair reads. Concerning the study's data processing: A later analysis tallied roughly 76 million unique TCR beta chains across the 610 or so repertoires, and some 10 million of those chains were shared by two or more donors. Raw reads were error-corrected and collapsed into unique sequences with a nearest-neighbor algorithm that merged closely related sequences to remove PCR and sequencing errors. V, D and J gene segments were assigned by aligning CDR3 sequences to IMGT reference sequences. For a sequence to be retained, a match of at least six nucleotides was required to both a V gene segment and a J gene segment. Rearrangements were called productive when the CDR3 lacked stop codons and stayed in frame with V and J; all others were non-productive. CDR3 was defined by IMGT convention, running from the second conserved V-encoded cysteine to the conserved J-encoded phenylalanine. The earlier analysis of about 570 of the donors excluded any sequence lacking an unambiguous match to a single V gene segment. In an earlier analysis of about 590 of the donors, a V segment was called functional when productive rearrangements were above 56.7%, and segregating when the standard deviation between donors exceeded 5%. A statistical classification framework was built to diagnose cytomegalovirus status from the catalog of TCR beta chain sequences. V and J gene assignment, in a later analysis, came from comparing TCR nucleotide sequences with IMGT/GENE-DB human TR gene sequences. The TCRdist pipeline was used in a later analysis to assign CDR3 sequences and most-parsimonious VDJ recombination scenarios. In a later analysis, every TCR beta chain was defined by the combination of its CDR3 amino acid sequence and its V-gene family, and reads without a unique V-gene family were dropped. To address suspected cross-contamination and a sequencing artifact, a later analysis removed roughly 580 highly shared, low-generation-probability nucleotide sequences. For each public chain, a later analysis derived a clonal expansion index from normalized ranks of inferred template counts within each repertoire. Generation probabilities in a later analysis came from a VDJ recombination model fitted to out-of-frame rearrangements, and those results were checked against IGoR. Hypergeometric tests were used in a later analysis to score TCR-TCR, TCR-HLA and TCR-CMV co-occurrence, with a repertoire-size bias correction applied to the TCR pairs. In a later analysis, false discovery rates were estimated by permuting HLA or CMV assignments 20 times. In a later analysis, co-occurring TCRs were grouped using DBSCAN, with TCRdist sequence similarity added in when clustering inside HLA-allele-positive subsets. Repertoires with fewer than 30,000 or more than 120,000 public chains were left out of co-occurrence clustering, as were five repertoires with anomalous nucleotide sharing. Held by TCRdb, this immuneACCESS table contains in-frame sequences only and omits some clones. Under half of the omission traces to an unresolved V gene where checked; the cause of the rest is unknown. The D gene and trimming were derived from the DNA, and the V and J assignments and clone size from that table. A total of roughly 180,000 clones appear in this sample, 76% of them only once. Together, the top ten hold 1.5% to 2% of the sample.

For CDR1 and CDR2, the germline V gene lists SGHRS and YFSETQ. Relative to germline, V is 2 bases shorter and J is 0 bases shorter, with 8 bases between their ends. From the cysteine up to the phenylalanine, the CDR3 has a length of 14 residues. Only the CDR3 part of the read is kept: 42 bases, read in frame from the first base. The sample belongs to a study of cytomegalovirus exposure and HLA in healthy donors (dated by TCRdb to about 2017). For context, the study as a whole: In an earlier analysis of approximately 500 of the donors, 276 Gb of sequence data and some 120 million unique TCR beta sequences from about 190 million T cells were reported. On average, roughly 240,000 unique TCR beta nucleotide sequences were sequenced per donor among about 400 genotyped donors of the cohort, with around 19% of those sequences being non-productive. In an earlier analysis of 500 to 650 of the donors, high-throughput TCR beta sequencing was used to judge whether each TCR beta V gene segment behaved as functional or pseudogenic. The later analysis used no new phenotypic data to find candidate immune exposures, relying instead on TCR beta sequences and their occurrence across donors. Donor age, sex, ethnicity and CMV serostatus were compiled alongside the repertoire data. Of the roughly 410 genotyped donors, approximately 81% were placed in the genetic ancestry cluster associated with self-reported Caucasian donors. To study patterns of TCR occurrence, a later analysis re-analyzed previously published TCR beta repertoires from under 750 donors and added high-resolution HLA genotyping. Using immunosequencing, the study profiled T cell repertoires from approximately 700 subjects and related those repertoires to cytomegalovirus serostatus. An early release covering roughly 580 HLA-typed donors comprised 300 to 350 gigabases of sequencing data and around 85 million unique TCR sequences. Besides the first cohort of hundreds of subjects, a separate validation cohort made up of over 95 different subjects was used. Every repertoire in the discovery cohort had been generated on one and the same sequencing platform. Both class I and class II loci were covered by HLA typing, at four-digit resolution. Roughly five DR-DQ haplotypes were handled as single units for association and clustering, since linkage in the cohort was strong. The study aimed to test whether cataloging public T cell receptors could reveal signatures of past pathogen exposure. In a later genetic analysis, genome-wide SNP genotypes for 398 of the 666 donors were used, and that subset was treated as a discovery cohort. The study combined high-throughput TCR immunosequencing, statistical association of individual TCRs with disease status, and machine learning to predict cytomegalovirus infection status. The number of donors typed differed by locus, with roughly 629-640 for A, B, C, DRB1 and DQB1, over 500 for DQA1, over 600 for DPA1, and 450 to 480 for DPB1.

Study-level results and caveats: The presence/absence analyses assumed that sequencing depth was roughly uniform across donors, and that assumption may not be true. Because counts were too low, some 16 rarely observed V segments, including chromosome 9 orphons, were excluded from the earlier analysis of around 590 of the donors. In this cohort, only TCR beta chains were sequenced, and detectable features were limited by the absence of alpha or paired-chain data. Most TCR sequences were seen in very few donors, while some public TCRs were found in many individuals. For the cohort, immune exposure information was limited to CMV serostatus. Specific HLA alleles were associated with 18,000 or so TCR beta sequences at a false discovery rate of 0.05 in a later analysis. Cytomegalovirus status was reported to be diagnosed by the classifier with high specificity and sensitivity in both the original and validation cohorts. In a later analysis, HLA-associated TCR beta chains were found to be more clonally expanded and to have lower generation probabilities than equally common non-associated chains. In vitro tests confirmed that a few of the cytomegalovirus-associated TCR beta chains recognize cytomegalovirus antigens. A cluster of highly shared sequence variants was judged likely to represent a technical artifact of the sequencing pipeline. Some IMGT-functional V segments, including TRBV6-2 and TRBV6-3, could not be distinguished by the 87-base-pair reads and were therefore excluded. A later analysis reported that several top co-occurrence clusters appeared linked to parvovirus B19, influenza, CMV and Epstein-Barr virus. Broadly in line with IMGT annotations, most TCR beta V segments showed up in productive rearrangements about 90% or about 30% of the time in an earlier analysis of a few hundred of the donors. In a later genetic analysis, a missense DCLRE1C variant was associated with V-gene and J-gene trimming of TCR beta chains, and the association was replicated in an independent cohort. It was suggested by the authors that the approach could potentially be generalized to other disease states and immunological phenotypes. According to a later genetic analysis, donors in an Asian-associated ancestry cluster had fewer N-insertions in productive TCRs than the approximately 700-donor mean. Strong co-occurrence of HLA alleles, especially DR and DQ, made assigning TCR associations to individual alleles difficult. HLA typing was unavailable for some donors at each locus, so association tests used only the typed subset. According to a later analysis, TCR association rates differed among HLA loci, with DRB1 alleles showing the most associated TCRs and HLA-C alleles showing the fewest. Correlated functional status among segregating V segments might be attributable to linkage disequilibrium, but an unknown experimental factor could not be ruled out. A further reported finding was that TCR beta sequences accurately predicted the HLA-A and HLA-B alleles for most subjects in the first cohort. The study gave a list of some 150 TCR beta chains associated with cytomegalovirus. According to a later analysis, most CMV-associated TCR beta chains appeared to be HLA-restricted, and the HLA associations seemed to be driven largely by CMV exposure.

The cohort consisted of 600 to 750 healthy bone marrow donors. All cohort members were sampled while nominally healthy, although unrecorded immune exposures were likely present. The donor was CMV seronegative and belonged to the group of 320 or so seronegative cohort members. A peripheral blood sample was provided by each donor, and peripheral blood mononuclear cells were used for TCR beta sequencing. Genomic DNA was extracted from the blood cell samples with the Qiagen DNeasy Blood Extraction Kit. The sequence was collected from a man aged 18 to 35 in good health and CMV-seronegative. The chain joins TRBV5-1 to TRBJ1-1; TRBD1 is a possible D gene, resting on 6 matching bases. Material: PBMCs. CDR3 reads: CASSFTGMNTEAFF. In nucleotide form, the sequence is TGCGCCAGCAGCTTTACAGGGATGAACACTGAAGCTTTCTTT.